This TCR beta chain was identified in a study of T cell responses to AZD1222 COVID-19 vaccine. Assay: immunoSEQ multiplex PCR; the TCRdb copy retains only in-frame clones and omits some. Counted here are roughly 28,000 clones, nearly 95% occurring once; the ten biggest clones make up over 7.5%. The V gene's germline CDR1 is SGHRS and CDR2 YFSETQ. This CDR3 spans 16 amino acids. V dropped 2 bases and J dropped 6; count of bases not matched to a gene: 10. A remark on this clone: The antigen remains unidentified.

Broader study findings: Repertoires were collected only later (after the peak T cell response had occurred). The donors showed a predominance of white British ancestry and of females, with possible underestimation of clonal diversity. Nearly half of spike-specific TCRs reportedly target unmutated variant regions. The span of vaccine-associated CD4 TCRs extended across spike, with dominance at 160-218 and 743-854.

The rearrangement joins TRBV5-1 to TRBJ1-1; 10 bases line up with TRBD1. The sample here was peripheral blood, taken on day 0 of AZD1222 vaccination. This TCR was sampled from an adult in good health. Written as DNA, the CDR3 is TGCGCCAGCAGCTTCTCCGGGACAGGGGCTCGGGCTGAAGCTTTCTTT. It encodes CASSFSGTGARAEAFF.